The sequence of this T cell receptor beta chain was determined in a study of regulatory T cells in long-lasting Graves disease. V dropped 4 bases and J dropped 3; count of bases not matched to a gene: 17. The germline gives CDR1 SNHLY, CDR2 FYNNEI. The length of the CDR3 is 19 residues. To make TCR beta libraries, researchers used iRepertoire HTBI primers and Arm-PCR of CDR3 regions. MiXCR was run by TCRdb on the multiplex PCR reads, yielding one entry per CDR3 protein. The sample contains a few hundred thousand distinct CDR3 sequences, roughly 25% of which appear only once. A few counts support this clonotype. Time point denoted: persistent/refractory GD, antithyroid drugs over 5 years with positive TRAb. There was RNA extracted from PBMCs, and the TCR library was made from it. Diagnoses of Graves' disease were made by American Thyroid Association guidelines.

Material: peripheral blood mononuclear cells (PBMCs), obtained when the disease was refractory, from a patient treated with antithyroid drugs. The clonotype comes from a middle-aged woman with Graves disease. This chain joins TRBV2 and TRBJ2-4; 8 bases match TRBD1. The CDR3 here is CASSGAGQGLLIYKNIQYF. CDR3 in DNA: TGTGCCAGCAGTGGGGCCGGACAGGGACTTCTAATTTACAAAAACATTCAGTACTTC.